This TCR beta chain was found in a study of cytomegalovirus exposure and HLA in healthy donors. This CDR3 has 16 residues. V lost 6 bases to trimming and J lost 6 bases, with 20 bases between them. Germline V lookup: CDR1 MDHEN, CDR2 SYDVKM. The PCR used 60 Vbeta and 13 Jbeta primers. Data came from immunoSEQ multiplex PCR; TCRdb stores just in-frame clones and leaves some out. The repertoire table contains 40,000 or so clones. The source of this sequence is a male donor in good health and CMV-seronegative. The chain combines TRBV28 with TRBJ2-2; maybe TRBD2 (5 bases). The sequencing sample was made of PBMCs. CDR3 amino acids: CASSRSGSPVSGELFF. As DNA, the CDR3 is TGTGCCAGCAGCCGGTCGGGGTCGCCGGTATCCGGGGAGCTGTTTTTT.